This TCR beta chain was recovered during a study of cytomegalovirus exposure and HLA in healthy donors. Turning to the study itself: Later analysis reported that the approximately 130 validation repertoires shared the platform of the approximately 670 first-cohort repertoires. Findings and limits, study-wide: It was found in a later analysis that first-cohort TCR clusters tended to co-occur in the 100 to 150 validation repertoires. Reportedly, cytomegalovirus status was diagnosed with high sensitivity and specificity.

The germline CDR1 and CDR2 sequences are GTSNPN and SVGIG (reference sequence). Deletions cut 0 bases from V and 0 bases from J, with 6 bases between. The CDR3 extends over 15 amino acids. Note on this clone: The antigen is unknown.

Sequencing used immunoSEQ multiplex PCR; TCRdb keeps in-frame clones, though not all of them. This sample yields 200,000 to 250,000 clones, of which around 90% are seen a single time; roughly 1% belongs to the top ten. Input material: PBMCs. The TCR comes from a young woman in good health and CMV-seronegative. The J gene is TRBJ2-6, the V gene TRBV30; no firm D call. The CDR3 is CAWSVDSSGANVLTF. In nucleotides, the CDR3 is TGTGCCTGGAGTGTAGATAGCTCTGGGGCCAACGTCCTGACTTTC.